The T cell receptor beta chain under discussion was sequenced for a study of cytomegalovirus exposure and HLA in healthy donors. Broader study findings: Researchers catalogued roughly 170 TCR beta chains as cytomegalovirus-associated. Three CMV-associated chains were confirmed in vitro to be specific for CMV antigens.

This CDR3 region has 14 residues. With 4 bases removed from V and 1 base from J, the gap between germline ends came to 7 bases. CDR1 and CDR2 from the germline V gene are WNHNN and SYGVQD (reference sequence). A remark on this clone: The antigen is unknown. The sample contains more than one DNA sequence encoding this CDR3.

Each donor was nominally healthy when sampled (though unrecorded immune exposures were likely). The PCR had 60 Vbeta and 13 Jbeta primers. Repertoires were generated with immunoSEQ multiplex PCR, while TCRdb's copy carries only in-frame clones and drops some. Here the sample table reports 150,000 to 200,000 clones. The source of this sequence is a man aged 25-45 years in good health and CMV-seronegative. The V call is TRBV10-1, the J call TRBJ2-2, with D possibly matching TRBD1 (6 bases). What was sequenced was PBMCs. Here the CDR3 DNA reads TGCGCCAGCAGTGGGGGACAGAACACCGGGGAGCTGTTTTTT. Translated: CASSGGQNTGELFF.